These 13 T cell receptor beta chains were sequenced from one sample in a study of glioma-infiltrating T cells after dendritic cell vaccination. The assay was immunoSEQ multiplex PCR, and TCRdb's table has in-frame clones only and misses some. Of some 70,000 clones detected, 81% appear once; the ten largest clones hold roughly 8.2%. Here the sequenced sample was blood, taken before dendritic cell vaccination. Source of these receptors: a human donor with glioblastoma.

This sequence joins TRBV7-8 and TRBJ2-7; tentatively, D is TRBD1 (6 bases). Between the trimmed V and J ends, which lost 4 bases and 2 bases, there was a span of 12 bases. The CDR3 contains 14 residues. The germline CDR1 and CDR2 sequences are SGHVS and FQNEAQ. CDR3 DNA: TGTGCCAGCAGCTCAGGGGTAGGGGCCTACGAGCAGTACTTC. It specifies CASSSGVGAYEQYF. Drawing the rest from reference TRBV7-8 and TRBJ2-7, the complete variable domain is GAGVSQSPRYKVAKRGQDVALRCDPISGHVSLFWYQQALGQGPEFLTYFQNEAQLDKSGLPSDRFFAERPEGSVSTLKIQRTQQEDSAVYLCASSSGVGAYEQYFGPGTRLTVT.

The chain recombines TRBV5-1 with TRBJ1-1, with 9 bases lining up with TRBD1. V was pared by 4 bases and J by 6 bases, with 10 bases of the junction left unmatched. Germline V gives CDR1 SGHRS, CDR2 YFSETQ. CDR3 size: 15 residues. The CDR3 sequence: CASSGTGGVHSEAFF. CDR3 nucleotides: TGCGCCAGCAGCGGCACAGGGGGCGTTCACTCTGAAGCTTTCTTT. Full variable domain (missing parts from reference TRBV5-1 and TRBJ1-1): KAGVTQTPRYLIKTRGQQVTLSCSPISGHRSVSWYQQTPGQGLQFLFEYFSETQRNKGNFPGRFSGRQFSNSRSEMNVSTLELGDSALYLCASSGTGGVHSEAFFGQGTRLTVV.

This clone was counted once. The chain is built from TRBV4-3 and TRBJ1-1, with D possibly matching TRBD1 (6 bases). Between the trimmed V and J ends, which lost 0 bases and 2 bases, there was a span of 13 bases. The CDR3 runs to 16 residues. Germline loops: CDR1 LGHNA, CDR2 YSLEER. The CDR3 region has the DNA TGCGCCAGCAGCCAAGATCTGTCAGGGGAAAACACTGAAGCTTTCTTT. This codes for CASSQDLSGENTEAFF.

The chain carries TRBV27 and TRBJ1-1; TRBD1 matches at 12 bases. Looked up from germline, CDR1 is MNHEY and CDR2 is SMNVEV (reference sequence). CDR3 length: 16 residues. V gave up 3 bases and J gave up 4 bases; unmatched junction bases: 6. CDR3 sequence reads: CASSFVGQGAFTEAFF. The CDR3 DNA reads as TGTGCCAGCAGTTTTGTGGGACAGGGGGCTTTCACTGAAGCTTTCTTT.

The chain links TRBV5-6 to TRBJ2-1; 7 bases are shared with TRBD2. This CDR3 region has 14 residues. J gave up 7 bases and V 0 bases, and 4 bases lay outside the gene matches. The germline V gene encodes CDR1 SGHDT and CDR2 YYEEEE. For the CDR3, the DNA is TGTGCCAGCAGCTTGGGCGGGGGTGAGAATGAGCAGTTCTTC. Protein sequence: CASSLGGGENEQFF.

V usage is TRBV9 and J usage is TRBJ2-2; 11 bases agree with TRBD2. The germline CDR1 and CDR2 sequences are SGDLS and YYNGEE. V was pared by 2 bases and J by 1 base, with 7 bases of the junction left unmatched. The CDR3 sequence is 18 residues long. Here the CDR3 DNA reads TGTGCCAGCAGCGTCCGACCGGGACTAGCGGTGAACACCGGGGAGCTGTTTTTT. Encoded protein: CASSVRPGLAVNTGELFF.

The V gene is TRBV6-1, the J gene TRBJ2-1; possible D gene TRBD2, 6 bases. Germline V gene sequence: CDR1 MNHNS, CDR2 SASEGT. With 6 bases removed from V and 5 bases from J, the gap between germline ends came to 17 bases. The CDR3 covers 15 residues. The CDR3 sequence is CASSEGRLGNNEQFF. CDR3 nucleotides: TGTGCCAGCAGCGAGGGGAGGCTAGGCAACAATGAGCAGTTCTTC.

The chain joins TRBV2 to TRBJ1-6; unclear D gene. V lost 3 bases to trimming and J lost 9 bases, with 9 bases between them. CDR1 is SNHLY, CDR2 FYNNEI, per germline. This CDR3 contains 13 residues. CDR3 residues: CASSDPASSPLHF. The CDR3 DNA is TGTGCCAGCAGTGACCCAGCTAGTTCACCCCTCCACTTT. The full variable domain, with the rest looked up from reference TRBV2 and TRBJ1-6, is EPEVTQTPSHQVTQMGQEVILRCVPISNHLYFYWYRQILGQKVEFLVSFYNNEISEKSEIFDDQFSVERPDGSNFTLKIRSTKLEDSAMYFCASSDPASSPLHFGNGTRLTVT.

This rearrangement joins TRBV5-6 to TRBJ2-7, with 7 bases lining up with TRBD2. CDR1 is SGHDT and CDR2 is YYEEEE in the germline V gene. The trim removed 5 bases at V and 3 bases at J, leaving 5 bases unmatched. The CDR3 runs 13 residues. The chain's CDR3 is CASSLWGGYEQYF. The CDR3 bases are TGTGCCAGCAGTCTTTGGGGGGGCTACGAGCAGTACTTC.

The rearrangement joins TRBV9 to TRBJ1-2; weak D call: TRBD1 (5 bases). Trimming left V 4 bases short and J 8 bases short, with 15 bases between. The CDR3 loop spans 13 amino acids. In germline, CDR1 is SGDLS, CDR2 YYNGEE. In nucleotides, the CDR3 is TGTGCCAGCAGCCTACGCGGAGGGGCGGGCTACACCTTC. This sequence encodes CASSLRGGAGYTF.

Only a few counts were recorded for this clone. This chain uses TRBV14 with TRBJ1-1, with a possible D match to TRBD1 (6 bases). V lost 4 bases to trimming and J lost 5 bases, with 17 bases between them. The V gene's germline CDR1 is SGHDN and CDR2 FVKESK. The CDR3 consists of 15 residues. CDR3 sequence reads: CASSRAQGRNTEAFF. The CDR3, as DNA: TGTGCCAGCAGCCGTGCCCAGGGGCGGAATACTGAAGCTTTCTTT. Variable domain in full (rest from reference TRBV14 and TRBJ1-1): EAGVTQFPSHSVIEKGQTVTLRCDPISGHDNLYWYRRVMGKEIKFLLHFVKESKQDESGMPNNRFLAERTGGTYSTLKVQPAELEDSGVYFCASSRAQGRNTEAFFGQGTRLTVV.

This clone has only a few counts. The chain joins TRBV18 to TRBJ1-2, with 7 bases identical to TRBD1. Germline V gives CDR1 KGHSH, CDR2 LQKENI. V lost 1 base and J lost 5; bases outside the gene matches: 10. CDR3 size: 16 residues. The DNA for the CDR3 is TGTGCCAGCTCACCACTTCGAAGGGACAGACCTTATGGCTACACCTTC. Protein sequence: CASSPLRRDRPYGYTF.

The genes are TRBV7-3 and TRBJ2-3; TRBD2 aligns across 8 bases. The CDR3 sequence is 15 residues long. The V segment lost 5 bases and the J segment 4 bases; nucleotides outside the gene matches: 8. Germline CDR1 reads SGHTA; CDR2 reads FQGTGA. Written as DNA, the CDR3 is TGTGCCAGCAGCCCCTCGGGGGGGGTAGCAGATACGCAGTATTTT. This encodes CASSPSGGVADTQYF.